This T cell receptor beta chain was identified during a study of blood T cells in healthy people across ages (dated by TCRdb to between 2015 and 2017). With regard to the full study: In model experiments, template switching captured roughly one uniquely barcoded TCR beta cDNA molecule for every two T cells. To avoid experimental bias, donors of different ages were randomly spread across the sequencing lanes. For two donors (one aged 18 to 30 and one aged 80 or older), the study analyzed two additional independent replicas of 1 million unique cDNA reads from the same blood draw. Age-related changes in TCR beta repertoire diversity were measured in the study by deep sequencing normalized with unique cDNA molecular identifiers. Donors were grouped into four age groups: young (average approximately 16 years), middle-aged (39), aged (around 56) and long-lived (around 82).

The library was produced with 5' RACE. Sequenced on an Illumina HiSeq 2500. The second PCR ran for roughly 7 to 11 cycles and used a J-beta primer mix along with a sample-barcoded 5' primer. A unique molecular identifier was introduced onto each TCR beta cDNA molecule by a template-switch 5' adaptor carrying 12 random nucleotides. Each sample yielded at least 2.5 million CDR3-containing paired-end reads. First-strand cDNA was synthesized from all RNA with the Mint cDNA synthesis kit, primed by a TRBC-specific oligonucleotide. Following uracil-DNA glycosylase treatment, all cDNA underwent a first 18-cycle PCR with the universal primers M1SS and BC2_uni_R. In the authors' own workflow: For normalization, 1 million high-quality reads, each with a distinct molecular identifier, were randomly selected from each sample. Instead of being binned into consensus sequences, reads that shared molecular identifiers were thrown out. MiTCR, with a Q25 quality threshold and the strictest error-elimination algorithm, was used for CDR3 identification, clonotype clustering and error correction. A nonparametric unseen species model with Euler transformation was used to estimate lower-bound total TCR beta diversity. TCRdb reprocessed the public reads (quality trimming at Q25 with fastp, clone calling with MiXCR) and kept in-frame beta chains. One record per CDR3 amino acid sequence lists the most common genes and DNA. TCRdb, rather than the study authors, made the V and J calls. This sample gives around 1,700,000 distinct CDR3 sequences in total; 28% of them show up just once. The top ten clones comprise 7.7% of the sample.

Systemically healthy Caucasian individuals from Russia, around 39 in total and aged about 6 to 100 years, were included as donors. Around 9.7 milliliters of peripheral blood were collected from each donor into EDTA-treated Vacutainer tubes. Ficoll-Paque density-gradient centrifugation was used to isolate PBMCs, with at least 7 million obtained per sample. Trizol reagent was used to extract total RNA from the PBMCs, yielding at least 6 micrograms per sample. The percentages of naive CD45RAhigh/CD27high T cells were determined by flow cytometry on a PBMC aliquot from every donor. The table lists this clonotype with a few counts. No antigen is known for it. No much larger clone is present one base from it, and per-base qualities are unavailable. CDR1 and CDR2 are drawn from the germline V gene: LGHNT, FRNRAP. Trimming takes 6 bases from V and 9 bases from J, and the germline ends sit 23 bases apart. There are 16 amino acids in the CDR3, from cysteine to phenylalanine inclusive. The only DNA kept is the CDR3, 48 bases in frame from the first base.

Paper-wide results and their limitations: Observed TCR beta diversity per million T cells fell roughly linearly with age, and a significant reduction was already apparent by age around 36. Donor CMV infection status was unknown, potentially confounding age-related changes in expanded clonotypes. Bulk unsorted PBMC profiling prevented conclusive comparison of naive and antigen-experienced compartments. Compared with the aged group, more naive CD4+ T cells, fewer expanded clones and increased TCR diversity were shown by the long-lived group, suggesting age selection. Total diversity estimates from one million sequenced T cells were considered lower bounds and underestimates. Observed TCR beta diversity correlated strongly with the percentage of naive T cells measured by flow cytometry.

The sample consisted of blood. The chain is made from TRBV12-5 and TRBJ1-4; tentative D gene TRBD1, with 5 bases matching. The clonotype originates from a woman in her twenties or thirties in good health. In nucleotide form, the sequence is TGTGCTAGTGGCTGGTCGGGGCAGGAGGTAACGAAAAAACTGTTTTTT. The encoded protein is CASGWSGQEVTKKLFF.